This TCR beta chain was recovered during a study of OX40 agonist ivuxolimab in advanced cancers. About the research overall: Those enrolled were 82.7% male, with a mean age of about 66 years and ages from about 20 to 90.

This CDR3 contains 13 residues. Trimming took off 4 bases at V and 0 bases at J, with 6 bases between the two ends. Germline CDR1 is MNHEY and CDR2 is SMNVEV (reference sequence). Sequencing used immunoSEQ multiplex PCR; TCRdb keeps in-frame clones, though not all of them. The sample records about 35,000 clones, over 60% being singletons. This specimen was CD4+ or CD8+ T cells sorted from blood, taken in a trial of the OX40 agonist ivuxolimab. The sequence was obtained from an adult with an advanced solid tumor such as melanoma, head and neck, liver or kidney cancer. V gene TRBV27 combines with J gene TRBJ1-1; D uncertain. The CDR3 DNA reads TGTGCCAGCAGTTCGGCGATGAACACTGAAGCTTTCTTT. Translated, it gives CASSSAMNTEAFF.